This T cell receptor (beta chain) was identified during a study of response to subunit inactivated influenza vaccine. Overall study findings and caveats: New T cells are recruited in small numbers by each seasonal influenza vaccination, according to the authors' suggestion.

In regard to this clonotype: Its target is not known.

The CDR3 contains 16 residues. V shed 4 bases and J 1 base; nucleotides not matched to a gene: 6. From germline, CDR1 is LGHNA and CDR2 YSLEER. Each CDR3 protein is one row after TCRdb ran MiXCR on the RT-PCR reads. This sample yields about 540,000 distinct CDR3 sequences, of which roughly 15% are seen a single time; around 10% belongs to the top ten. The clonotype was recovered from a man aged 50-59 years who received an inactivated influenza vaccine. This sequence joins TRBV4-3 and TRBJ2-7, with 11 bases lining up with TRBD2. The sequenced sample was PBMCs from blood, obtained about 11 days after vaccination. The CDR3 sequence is CASSRILAGGSYEQYF. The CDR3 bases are TGCGCCAGCAGCCGAATTCTAGCGGGAGGTTCCTACGAGCAGTACTTC.